This T cell receptor (beta chain) was sequenced for a study of cytomegalovirus exposure and HLA in healthy donors. Study information: Of fewer than 450 genotyped donors, more than 75% clustered with self-reported Caucasian donors.

This clone was recorded a few times. The CDR3 has 15 amino acids. CDR1 is LNHNV and CDR2 is YYDKDF in the germline V gene (reference sequence). With V trimmed by 2 bases and J by 3 bases, 3 bases remained unmatched. The primer mix had 60 Vbeta and 13 Jbeta primers. Assay used: immunoSEQ multiplex PCR; TCRdb lists only in-frame clones, some missing. The profile shows 150,000 to 250,000 clones, 82% of them singletons. The chain recombines TRBV15 with TRBJ1-4, with TRBD1 matching over 7 bases. The sequenced material came from PBMCs. This TCR derives from a boy under 10 years old in good health and CMV-seronegative. CDR3 region: CATSRRQGPNEKLFF. CDR3 nucleotides: TGTGCCACCAGCAGACGACAGGGACCTAATGAAAAACTGTTTTTT.